Presented here are 31 T cell receptor beta chains from one specimen sequenced in a study of T cells after yellow fever vaccination. TCRdb called the 5' RACE reads again in MiXCR, with one record for every CDR3 protein. The table lists around 360,000 distinct CDR3 sequences, 11% of them singletons. The sequencing used PBMCs, collected on the day of the first yellow fever vaccination. All receptors derive from a man aged 18 to 29 who received the YFV17D yellow fever vaccine.

This clonotype was picked up a small number of times. The chain recombines TRBV12-3 or TRBV12-4 with TRBJ1-5; 8 bases line up with TRBD1. V dropped 6 bases and J dropped 5; count of bases not matched to a gene: 9. The CDR3 has 15 amino acids. The CDR3 here is CASRPGGGFHQPQHF. DNA of the CDR3: TGTGCCAGCAGGCCAGGGGGCGGATTTCATCAGCCCCAGCATTTT.

The chain couples TRBV19 to TRBJ2-7, with a possible D match to TRBD2 (5 bases). The length of the CDR3 is 14 residues. Germline lookup yields CDR1 LNHDA and CDR2 SQIVND (reference sequence). V gave up 10 bases and J gave up 2 bases, with 18 bases separating them. The CDR3: CATAPTGNAYEQYF. The CDR3, as DNA: TGTGCCACCGCCCCCACGGGGAATGCCTACGAGCAGTACTTC.

This clonotype has a handful of counts. The chain's CDR3 is CASSSGGGLRNYGYTF. Here the CDR3 DNA reads TGTGCCAGCAGCTCAGGGGGGGGCCTGCGGAACTATGGCTACACCTTC. The gene calls are TRBV3-1 and TRBJ1-2, with TRBD1 matching over 7 bases. Looked up from germline, CDR1 is LGHDT and CDR2 is YNNKEL (reference sequence). Trimming removed 5 bases from V and 2 bases from J; junction bases left unmatched: 11. CDR3 length: 16 amino acids.

The J gene is TRBJ1-1, the V gene TRBV20-1, with a tentative D call TRBD1 (5 bases). The germline CDR1 and CDR2 sequences are DFQATT and SNEGSKA (reference sequence). V was shortened by 5 bases and J by 0 bases, with 10 bases between the two germline ends. The CDR3 loop spans 13 amino acids. This CDR3 reads CSADRQMNTEAFF. Written as DNA, the CDR3 is TGCAGTGCTGATCGACAGATGAACACTGAAGCTTTCTTT.

The chain recombines TRBV7-2 with TRBJ1-5; no definite D call. Per the germline V gene, CDR1 is SGHTA and CDR2 is FQGNSA. The CDR3 consists of 12 residues. V lost 1 base to trimming and J lost 7 bases, with 5 bases between them. The DNA for the CDR3 is TGTGCCAGCAGCTTAGAGCTACAGCCCCAGCATTTT. Encoded protein: CASSLELQPQHF.

This clonotype was recorded a few times. The chain couples TRBV5-6 to TRBJ1-6; D is unclear. Looked up from germline, CDR1 is SGHDT and CDR2 is YYEEEE. Trimming removed 2 bases at V and 14 bases at J, with 8 bases between. This CDR3 contains 11 residues. The CDR3 reads CASSLRKTLHF. CDR3 nucleotides: TGTGCCAGCAGCTTACGGAAAACCCTCCACTTT.

The rearrangement links TRBV29-1 to TRBJ1-2; D is perhaps TRBD1 (6 bases). Trimming cost V 0 bases and J 5 bases, with 25 bases left between them. The CDR3 runs to 18 residues. Germline CDR1 SQVTM, CDR2 ANQGSEA. CDR3 DNA: TGCAGCGTTGAAGAGGAGGGGGGCCGAGGTCCCAATTATTATGGCTACACCTTC. Amino acids: CSVEEEGGRGPNYYGYTF. Full variable domain (outside the CDR3, taken from reference TRBV29-1 and TRBJ1-2): SAVISQKPSRDICQRGTSLTIQCQVDSQVTMMFWYRQQPGQSLTLIATANQGSEATYESGFVIDKFPISRPNLTFSTLTVSNMSPEDSSIYLCSVEEEGGRGPNYYGYTFGSGTRLTVV.

This clonotype has more than one count but fewer than ten. The rearrangement links TRBV9 to TRBJ2-3; D is perhaps TRBD1 (5 bases). This CDR3 region has 16 residues. The V gene's germline CDR1 is SGDLS and CDR2 YYNGEE. Trimming took 3 bases from V and 1 from J, leaving 15 bases between them. In DNA, the CDR3 is TGTGCCAGCAGCGGTACCAGGCAGGGCGGCACAGATACGCAGTATTTT. Amino acids: CASSGTRQGGTDTQYF. Full variable domain (outside the CDR3, taken from reference TRBV9 and TRBJ2-3): DSGVTQTPKHLITATGQRVTLRCSPRSGDLSVYWYQQSLDQGLQFLIQYYNGEERAKGNILERFSAQQFPDLHSELNLSSLELGDSALYFCASSGTRQGGTDTQYFGPGTRLTVL.

This clonotype has only a few counts. CDR3 in amino acids: CASSWGETTDTQYF. Here the CDR3 DNA reads TGTGCCAGCAGTTGGGGCGAAACCACAGATACGCAGTATTTT. This chain uses TRBV9 with TRBJ2-3; D might be TRBD1 (5 bases). This CDR3 spans 14 amino acids. CDR1 is SGDLS and CDR2 is YYNGEE in the germline V gene. V was shortened by 5 bases and J by 2 bases, with 12 bases between the two germline ends.

This clonotype was seen more than once but under ten times. This chain links TRBV7-2 with TRBJ2-3; D call uncertain. The length of the CDR3 is 14 residues. CDR1 and CDR2 (germline): SGHTA, FQGNSA. V was cut by 0 bases and J by 2 bases, with 6 bases left in between. The CDR3 coding sequence is TGTGCCAGCAGCTTAGCGGTCCTCACAGATACGCAGTATTTT. This gives the protein CASSLAVLTDTQYF.

The chain has TRBV5-1 and TRBJ2-3; tentatively, D is TRBD1 (7 bases). The CDR3 runs 14 residues. Germline assignment: CDR1 SGHRS and CDR2 YFSETQ. Between the trimmed V and J ends, which lost 4 bases and 4 bases, there was a span of 13 bases. CDR3 bases: TGCGCCAGCAGCGAGCAGGGGGGCGCAGATACGCAGTATTTT. Amino acid sequence: CASSEQGGADTQYF.

This clonotype was seen only a few times. The V and J genes are TRBV4-2 and TRBJ2-2, with 12 bases that match TRBD2. V shed 3 bases and J 7 bases; nucleotides not matched to a gene: 12. Germline CDR1 is LGHNA and CDR2 is YNFKEQ. The CDR3 runs to 18 residues. The CDR3 DNA reads TGTGCCAGCAGCCAGGAACCTCCCGGGACTAGCGGGTTCGGGGAGCTGTTTTTT. It codes for CASSQEPPGTSGFGELFF.

This clonotype was counted only a few times. V is TRBV29-1 and J is TRBJ2-3; 7 nucleotides agree with TRBD2. Germline lookup yields CDR1 SQVTM and CDR2 ANQGSEA. The J segment lost 6 bases and the V segment lost 3 bases, leaving 6 bases of the junction unmatched. There are 13 residues in the CDR3. The CDR3 DNA is TGCAGCGTTGACCGGGGGGTCGGGGATACGCAGTATTTT. Translating it yields CSVDRGVGDTQYF.

The rearrangement links TRBV15 to TRBJ1-2, with 8 nucleotides matching TRBD1. Germline loops: CDR1 LNHNV, CDR2 YYDKDF (reference sequence). The CDR3 contains 15 residues. The V gene end was trimmed by 2 bases and the J gene end by 4 bases; junction bases not matched to a gene: 6. This chain's CDR3 is CATSRPGGNAYGYTF. The CDR3 bases are TGTGCCACCAGCAGACCAGGGGGCAACGCCTATGGCTACACCTTC.

CDR3 sequence: CASSRQGSNSPLHF. CDR3 nucleotide sequence: TGTGCCAGCAGCCGACAGGGATCTAATTCACCCCTCCACTTT. V and J are TRBV7-6 and TRBJ1-6; TRBD1 aligns across 7 bases. This CDR3 spans 14 amino acids. The V gene end was trimmed by 5 bases and the J gene end by 6 bases; junction bases not matched to a gene: 4. Germline V gene lookup returns CDR1 SGHVS and CDR2 FNYEAQ.

This clonotype was counted between two and nine times. This chain joins TRBV6-2 or TRBV6-3 and TRBJ2-7; 7 positions agree with TRBD2. The germline gives CDR1 MNHEY, CDR2 SVGEGT. The CDR3 totals 15 residues. V lost 2 bases and J lost 1; bases outside the gene matches: 5. CDR3 in DNA: TGTGCCAGCAGTTACCTCGGGGGGAGATCCTACGAGCAGTACGTC. Residues: CASSYLGGRSYEQYV.

The chain joins TRBV9 to TRBJ2-2; D unclear. The CDR3 contains 14 residues. V was pared by 0 bases and J by 0 bases, with 3 bases between. CDR1 SGDLS and CDR2 YYNGEE come from the germline V gene. For the CDR3, the DNA is TGTGCCAGCAGCGTAGTTGCGAACACCGGGGAGCTGTTTTTT. Translating gives CASSVVANTGELFF.

DNA for the CDR3: TGTGCCAGCAGCTCCCACAGGGGGCGCGTTAGGAACACTGAAGCTTTCTTT. This gives the protein CASSSHRGRVRNTEAFF. The chain uses TRBV7-9 and TRBJ1-1; 9 bases are a match to TRBD1. The length of the CDR3 is 17 residues. Germline loops: CDR1 SEHNR, CDR2 FQNEAQ (reference sequence). V shed 4 bases and J 1 base; nucleotides not matched to a gene: 10.

The chain combines TRBV6-6 with TRBJ1-2; no clear D. The germline V gene has CDR1 MNHNY and CDR2 SVGAGI (reference sequence). V was pared by 11 bases and J by 8 bases, with 6 bases between. The CDR3 sequence is 8 residues long. In DNA, the CDR3 is TGTGCCGTCGGGGGCTACACCTTC. This translates into CAVGGYTF.

This CDR3 reads CAISGSAASTTVVVSYEQYF. As DNA, the CDR3 is TGTGCCATCAGTGGATCGGCAGCTTCTACCACCGTGGTAGTCTCCTACGAGCAGTACTTC. The rearrangement joins TRBV10-3 to TRBJ2-7; D ambiguous. The CDR3 spans 20 residues. The germline V gene has CDR1 ENHRY and CDR2 SYGVKD. V lost 4 bases, J lost 0 bases, and 28 bases lay in between.

Only a few counts were recorded for this clonotype. CDR3 in DNA: TGTGCCAGCAGCCAGATGTCCCAATGGAGCACAGATACGCAGTATTTT. The encoded protein is CASSQMSQWSTDTQYF. The chain uses TRBV3-1 and TRBJ2-3; D call uncertain. Germline V gene sequence: CDR1 LGHDT, CDR2 YNNKEL (reference sequence). The CDR3 extends over 16 amino acids. Trimming took 3 bases from V and 0 from J, leaving 13 bases between them.

With respect to this clonotype: This may come from a read error, since a much larger clone is one base off. This chain links TRBV7-3 with TRBJ1-2, with TRBD1 as a possible D gene (5 bases). Germline V gene lookup returns CDR1 SGHTA and CDR2 FQGTGA. V gave up 6 bases and J gave up 2 bases, with 10 bases separating them. The CDR3 is made up of 13 amino acids. CDR3: CASSLPGNYGYTF. The DNA of the CDR3 is TGTGCCAGCAGTTTGCCAGGGAACTATGGCTACACCTTC.

The V and J genes are TRBV4-1 and TRBJ1-2, with TRBD1 identical over 7 bases. Trimming cost V 2 bases and J 3 bases; bases outside gene matches: 0. Germline V gene data show CDR1 as MGHRA and CDR2 as YSYEKL. The CDR3 spans 13 residues. The CDR3 nucleotides are TGCGCCAGCAGCCAAACAGGGGACTATGGCTACACCTTC. The encoded protein is CASSQTGDYGYTF.

Ten or more counts support this clonotype. The chain joins TRBV6-2 or TRBV6-3 to TRBJ2-7; D unresolved. The CDR3 sequence is 14 residues long. V shed 5 bases and J shed 4 bases, with 15 bases lying between them. Germline V gene sequence: CDR1 MNHEY, CDR2 SVGEGT. Here the CDR3 DNA reads TGTGCCAGCAGTAACCTCTTGAAAGGGTACGAGCAGTACTTC. As protein: CASSNLLKGYEQYF.

This sequence joins TRBV19 and TRBJ2-3; 11 nucleotides agree with TRBD2. V gave up 10 bases and J gave up 5 bases; unmatched junction bases: 5. The CDR3 runs 13 residues. CDR1 and CDR2 from the germline V gene are LNHDA and SQIVND (reference sequence). CDR3 DNA: TGTGCCACGAGGACTAGCGGGCGAGATACGCAGTATTTT. This gives the protein CATRTSGRDTQYF. Full variable domain (outside the CDR3, taken from reference TRBV19 and TRBJ2-3): DGGITQSPKYLFRKEGQNVTLSCEQNLNHDAMYWYRQDPGQGLRLIYYSQIVNDFQKGDIAEGYSVSREKKESFPLTVTSAQKNPTAFYLCATRTSGRDTQYFGPGTRLTVL.

This clonotype has just a few counts. The rearrangement joins TRBV6-1 to TRBJ1-6; TRBD1 agrees at 7 bases. The V and J ends lost 5 bases and 7 bases, in that order; junction bases with no gene match: 8. The length of the CDR3 is 15 residues. The germline gives CDR1 MNHNS, CDR2 SASEGT. CDR3 DNA: TGTGCCAGCAGTAAGGTCGACAGGGCGAATTCACCCCTCCACTTT. Protein: CASSKVDRANSPLHF.

The table lists this clonotype with a few counts. The rearrangement uses TRBV6-2 or TRBV6-3 and TRBJ2-3; D may correspond to TRBD1 or TRBD2 (5 bases each). The germline V gene has CDR1 MNHEY and CDR2 SVGEGT. The CDR3 is 15 amino acids. Trimming stripped 6 bases from V and 1 base from J, with 14 bases between. The CDR3 spells CASRVGAFRTDTQYF. The CDR3, as DNA: TGTGCCAGCAGAGTCGGGGCGTTCCGCACAGATACGCAGTATTTT.

This clonotype was counted only a few times. CDR3 in DNA: TGCGCCAGCAGCTTGGGGGTCCGGAATGAGCAGTTCTTC. Amino acids: CASSLGVRNEQFF. This rearrangement joins TRBV5-1 to TRBJ2-1; D is unclear. Germline V gives CDR1 SGHRS, CDR2 YFSETQ. Trimming shortened V by 0 bases and J by 7 bases, and 8 bases separated the two germline ends. This CDR3 has 13 amino acids.

The CDR3 loop is CASSSGLGVETQYF. In nucleotides, the CDR3 is TGTGCCAGCAGTTCGGGACTAGGGGTGGAGACCCAGTACTTC. The chain uses TRBV6-5 and TRBJ2-5, with 8 nucleotides matching TRBD2. Losses at the gene ends were 4 bases for V and 5 bases for J; bases not matched to a gene: 6. In germline, CDR1 is MNHEY, CDR2 SVGAGI. CDR3 length: 14 amino acids.

The chain links TRBV29-1 to TRBJ1-1; D not resolved. Trimming removed 4 bases from V and 4 bases from J, with 16 bases in between. The CDR3 covers 14 residues. Germline V gene data show CDR1 as SQVTM and CDR2 as ANQGSEA. CDR3: CSVGNLNTPTEAFF. In DNA form, the CDR3 reads TGCAGCGTTGGGAACCTCAACACCCCCACTGAAGCTTTCTTT.

The chain couples TRBV6-2 or TRBV6-3 to TRBJ2-7; tentatively, D is TRBD2 (6 bases). Germline loops: CDR1 MNHEY, CDR2 SVGEGT. The CDR3 has 14 amino acids. V lost 4 bases and J lost 6, with 16 bases in between. CDR3 sequence reads: CASSSAGYWGEQYV. CDR3 in DNA: TGTGCCAGCAGTTCCGCGGGATACTGGGGCGAGCAGTACGTC.